The rows below give T cell receptor beta chains drawn from one sample of a study of T cell clones after liver transplantation. Repertoires were generated with immunoSEQ multiplex PCR, while TCRdb's copy carries only in-frame clones and drops some. The table records tens of thousands of clones, 92% of them present only once. The material sequenced was CD4+ T cells from blood, taken 25 months after liver transplant. Receptors originate from a human patient who received a liver transplant. The graft donor may be the source of some T cells. The CDR3 runs from the conserved cysteine through the conserved F or W. The D gene is left open where the match is weak. Not all rows give a size; the values are once, few, many and, for expanded clones, a class.

D gene,V gene,J gene,clone size,CDR3 protein,CDR3 DNA
.,TRBV7-9,TRBJ2-1,once,CASSPPSGAGAVNEQFF,TGTGCCAGCAGCCCCCCCTCAGGGGCGGGAGCAGTCAATGAGCAGTTCTTC
.,TRBV4-3,TRBJ2-1,.,CASSQILRDFDNEQFF,TGCGCCAGCAGCCAAATACTCCGGGACTTCGACAATGAGCAGTTCTTC
TRBD1,TRBV5-1,TRBJ1-1,.,CASSPIRTGGGDTEAFF,TGCGCCAGCAGCCCGATCCGGACAGGGGGCGGAGACACTGAAGCTTTCTTT
TRBD1,TRBV29-1,TRBJ2-7,.,CSVGGQGADEQYF,TGCAGCGTTGGGGGACAGGGCGCCGACGAGCAGTACTTC
TRBD1,TRBV28,TRBJ2-7,.,CASSLGTAYYEQYF,TGTGCCAGCAGTTTAGGGACAGCTTATTACGAGCAGTACTTC
TRBD1,TRBV9,TRBJ1-3,.,CASSVTGASGNTIYF,TGTGCCAGCAGTGTGACAGGGGCCTCTGGAAACACCATATATTTT
.,TRBV5-6,TRBJ2-7,.,CASTSTGSSYEQYF,TGTGCCAGCACCTCGACGGGGAGCTCCTACGAGCAGTACTTC
TRBD1,TRBV2,TRBJ1-1,.,CASSVTGRDTEAFF,TGTGCCAGCAGCGTGACAGGGCGGGACACTGAAGCTTTCTTT
TRBD1,TRBV10-3,TRBJ1-5,.,CAISEQGAGNQPQHF,TGTGCCATCAGTGAGCAGGGGGCTGGCAATCAGCCCCAGCATTTT
TRBD2,TRBV11-3,TRBJ2-3,.,CASSPGLAGTSDTQYF,TGTGCCAGCAGCCCTGGACTAGCGGGAACCTCAGATACGCAGTATTTT
.,TRBV29-1,TRBJ2-3,.,CSVGNRLADTQYF,TGCAGCGTGGGGAACAGGTTGGCAGATACGCAGTATTTT
TRBD2,TRBV11-3,TRBJ2-1,.,CASSATSGSYNEQFF,TGTGCCAGCAGCGCGACTAGCGGCTCCTACAATGAGCAGTTCTTC
.,TRBV11-2,TRBJ2-3,few,CASSLGAITDTQYF,TGTGCCAGCAGCTTAGGGGCTATCACAGATACGCAGTATTTT
.,TRBV7-2,TRBJ2-7,.,CASSLVGQGGASYEQYF,TGTGCCAGCAGCTTAGTGGGGCAGGGGGGAGCCTCCTACGAGCAGTACTTC
.,TRBV27,TRBJ2-7,.,CASRPTGRPYEQYF,TGTGCCAGCAGACCGACAGGGAGGCCCTACGAGCAGTACTTC
.,TRBV11-2,TRBJ1-4,.,CASSSSRLNEKLFF,TGTGCCAGCAGCTCCTCGCGGCTTAATGAAAAACTGTTTTTT